Listed below are T cell receptor beta chains from one sample, sequenced in a study of T cell responses to AZD1222 COVID-19 vaccine. The method was immunoSEQ multiplex PCR; TCRdb's version includes in-frame clones alone and lacks a portion of them. The sample has about 70,000 clones; roughly 90% are singletons. This specimen consisted of peripheral blood, obtained on day 0 of MenACWY control vaccination. The receptors here all came from an adult in good health. Both conserved end residues are part of each CDR3. Clone size, where shown, is once, few, many, or a class for clones that have expanded.

v_call: TRBV10-3; j_call: TRBJ2-7; clone_size: .; cdr3_aa: CAISDDFAFYEQYF
v_call: TRBV3-1/TRBV3-2; j_call: TRBJ1-4; clone_size: .; cdr3_aa: CASSSLWTGRRETNEKLFF
v_call: TRBV30; j_call: TRBJ1-6; clone_size: .; cdr3_aa: CAYLQGNSPLHF
v_call: TRBV29-1; j_call: TRBJ2-1; clone_size: .; cdr3_aa: CSVDGGSYNEQFF
v_call: TRBV11-3; j_call: TRBJ2-2; clone_size: .; cdr3_aa: CASSLVYGATTGELFF
v_call: TRBV5-1; j_call: TRBJ1-1; clone_size: .; cdr3_aa: CASSWNTPRNTEAFF
v_call: TRBV12-5; j_call: TRBJ2-1; clone_size: .; cdr3_aa: CASGLVQGISYNEQFF
v_call: TRBV19; j_call: TRBJ1-4; clone_size: .; cdr3_aa: CASSRGTRATNEKLFF
v_call: TRBV5-4; j_call: TRBJ1-2; clone_size: .; cdr3_aa: CASSLAGSSNYGYTF
v_call: TRBV12-3/TRBV12-4; j_call: TRBJ2-7; clone_size: .; cdr3_aa: CASSLGQVYEQYF
v_call: TRBV2; j_call: TRBJ1-3; clone_size: .; cdr3_aa: CASRASWAGGNTIYF
v_call: TRBV10-2; j_call: TRBJ1-5; clone_size: .; cdr3_aa: CASSEGTTGLVPQHF
v_call: TRBV9; j_call: TRBJ2-5; clone_size: .; cdr3_aa: CASSVGKGVETQYF
v_call: TRBV7-9; j_call: TRBJ1-6; clone_size: once; cdr3_aa: CASSPRQSNIPTNSPLHF
v_call: TRBV9; j_call: TRBJ1-1; clone_size: .; cdr3_aa: CASSPRGQEAFF
v_call: TRBV6-2/TRBV6-3; j_call: TRBJ1-2; clone_size: .; cdr3_aa: CASSWQDRGYYGYTF
v_call: TRBV27; j_call: TRBJ1-1; clone_size: .; cdr3_aa: CASSLSRGSEAFF
v_call: TRBV6-5; j_call: TRBJ2-3; clone_size: .; cdr3_aa: CASSSYRQGRTDTQYF
v_call: TRBV30; j_call: TRBJ1-1; clone_size: .; cdr3_aa: CAWSRATGRTEAFF
v_call: TRBV19; j_call: TRBJ1-1; clone_size: .; cdr3_aa: CASRPVADRLNTEAFF
v_call: TRBV10-3; j_call: TRBJ1-6; clone_size: .; cdr3_aa: CAIKGRDNSPLHF
v_call: TRBV5-5; j_call: TRBJ2-2; clone_size: .; cdr3_aa: CASSFGRGATGELFF
v_call: TRBV7-2; j_call: TRBJ1-6; clone_size: once; cdr3_aa: CASSPSRVSYNSPLHF
v_call: TRBV5-5; j_call: TRBJ1-4; clone_size: .; cdr3_aa: CASSLPREKLFF
v_call: TRBV19; j_call: TRBJ2-1; clone_size: .; cdr3_aa: CASSTRSYNEQFF
v_call: TRBV7-3; j_call: TRBJ2-3; clone_size: .; cdr3_aa: CASSLELGFYRGPTDTQYF
v_call: TRBV6-5; j_call: TRBJ2-1; clone_size: .; cdr3_aa: CATRVRDTNEQFF
v_call: TRBV27; j_call: TRBJ2-7; clone_size: .; cdr3_aa: CASRTGSAYEQYF
v_call: TRBV10-3; j_call: TRBJ1-4; clone_size: few; cdr3_aa: CAISVGPRVGANEKLFF
v_call: TRBV3-1/TRBV3-2; j_call: TRBJ1-1; clone_size: .; cdr3_aa: CASSRRGLGTEAFF
v_call: TRBV7-6; j_call: TRBJ2-7; clone_size: .; cdr3_aa: CASSPGVAGDLYEQYF
v_call: TRBV27; j_call: TRBJ2-1; clone_size: .; cdr3_aa: CASSLAGQDEQFF
v_call: TRBV11-3; j_call: TRBJ2-7; clone_size: .; cdr3_aa: CASRISGTGFHEQYF